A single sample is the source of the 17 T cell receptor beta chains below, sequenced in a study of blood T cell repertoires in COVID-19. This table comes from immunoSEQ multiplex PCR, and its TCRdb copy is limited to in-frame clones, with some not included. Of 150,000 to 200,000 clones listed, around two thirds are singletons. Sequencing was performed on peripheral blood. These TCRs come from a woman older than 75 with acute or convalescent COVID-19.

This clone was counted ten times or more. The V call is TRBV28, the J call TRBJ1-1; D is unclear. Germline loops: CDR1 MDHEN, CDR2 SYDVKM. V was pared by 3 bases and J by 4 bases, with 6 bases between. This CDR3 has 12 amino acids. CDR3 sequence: CASSFESTEAFF. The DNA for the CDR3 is TGTGCCAGCAGTTTCGAGTCCACTGAAGCTTTCTTT.

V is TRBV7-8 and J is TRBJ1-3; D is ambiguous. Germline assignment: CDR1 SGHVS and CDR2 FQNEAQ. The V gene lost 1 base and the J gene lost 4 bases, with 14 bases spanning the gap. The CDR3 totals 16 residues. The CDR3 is CASSLDRVRVGNTIYF. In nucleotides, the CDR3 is TGTGCCAGCAGCTTAGATCGGGTGCGAGTCGGAAACACCATATATTTT.

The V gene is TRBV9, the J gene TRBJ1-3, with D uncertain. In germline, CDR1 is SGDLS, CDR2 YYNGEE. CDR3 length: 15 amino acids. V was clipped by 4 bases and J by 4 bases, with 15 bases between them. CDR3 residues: CASSLSPGNGNTIYF. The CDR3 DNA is TGTGCCAGCAGCCTCTCCCCAGGTAACGGAAACACCATATATTTT.

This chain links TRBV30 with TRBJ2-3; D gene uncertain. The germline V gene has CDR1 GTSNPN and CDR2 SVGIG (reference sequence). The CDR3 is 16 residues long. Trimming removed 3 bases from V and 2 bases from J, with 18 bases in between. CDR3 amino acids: CAWRIDSLRPTDTQYF. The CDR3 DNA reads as TGTGCCTGGAGGATAGATAGCCTTAGGCCCACAGATACGCAGTATTTT.

The CDR3 protein is CASSLGLVGYTQYF. CDR3 nucleotides: TGCGCCAGCAGCTTGGGGCTCGTCGGGTATACGCAGTATTTT. The V gene is TRBV5-1, the J gene TRBJ2-3; no firm D call. CDR1 and CDR2 from the germline V gene are SGHRS and YFSETQ. V lost 0 bases to trimming and J lost 7 bases, with 12 bases between them. The CDR3 contains 14 residues.

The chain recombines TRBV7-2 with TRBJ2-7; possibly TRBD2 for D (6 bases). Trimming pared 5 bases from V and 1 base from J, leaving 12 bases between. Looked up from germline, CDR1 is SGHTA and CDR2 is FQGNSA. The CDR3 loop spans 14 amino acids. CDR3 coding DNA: TGTGCCAGCAGCATCAGCGGGCCATCCTACGAGCAGTACTTC. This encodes CASSISGPSYEQYF.

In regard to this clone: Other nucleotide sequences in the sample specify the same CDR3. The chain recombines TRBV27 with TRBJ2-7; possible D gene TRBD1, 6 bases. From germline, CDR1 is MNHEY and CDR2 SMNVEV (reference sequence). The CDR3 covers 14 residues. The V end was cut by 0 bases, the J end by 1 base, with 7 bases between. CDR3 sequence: CASSLSGQSYEQYF. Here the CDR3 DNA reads TGTGCCAGCAGTTTATCCGGACAGTCCTACGAGCAGTACTTC.

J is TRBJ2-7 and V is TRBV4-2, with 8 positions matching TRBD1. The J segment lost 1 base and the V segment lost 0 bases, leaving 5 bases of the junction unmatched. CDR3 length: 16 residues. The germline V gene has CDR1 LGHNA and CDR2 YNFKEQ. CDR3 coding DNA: TGTGCCAGCAGCCAAGATTGGACAGGGATGTCCTACGAGCAGTACTTC. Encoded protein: CASSQDWTGMSYEQYF.

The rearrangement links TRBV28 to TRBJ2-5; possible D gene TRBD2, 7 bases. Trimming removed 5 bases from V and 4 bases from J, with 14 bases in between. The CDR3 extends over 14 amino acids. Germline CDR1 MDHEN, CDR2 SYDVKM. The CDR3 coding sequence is TGTGCCAGCAGTGATACAGGGAGGGGAGAGACCCAGTACTTC. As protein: CASSDTGRGETQYF.

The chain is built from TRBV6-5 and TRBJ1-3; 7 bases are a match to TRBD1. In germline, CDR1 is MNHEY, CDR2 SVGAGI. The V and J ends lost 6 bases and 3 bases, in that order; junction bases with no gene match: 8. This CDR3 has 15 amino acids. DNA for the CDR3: TGTGCCAGCAGCCCAACCGGGACAGTTGGAAACACCATATATTTT. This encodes CASSPTGTVGNTIYF.

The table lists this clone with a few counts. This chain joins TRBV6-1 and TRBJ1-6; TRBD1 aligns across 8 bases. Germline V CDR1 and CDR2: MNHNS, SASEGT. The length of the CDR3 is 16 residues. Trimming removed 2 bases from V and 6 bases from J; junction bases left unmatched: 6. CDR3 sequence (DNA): TGTGCCAGCAGTGAATCTCCAGGGGGCCGTAATTCACCCCTCCACTTT. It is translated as CASSESPGGRNSPLHF.

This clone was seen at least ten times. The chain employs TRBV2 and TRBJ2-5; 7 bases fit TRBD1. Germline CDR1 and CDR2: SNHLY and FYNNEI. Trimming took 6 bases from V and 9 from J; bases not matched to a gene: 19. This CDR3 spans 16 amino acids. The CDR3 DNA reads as TGTGCCAGCAGCTTTCAACCGGGGACAGTATCTGGGGCCCAGTACTTC. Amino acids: CASSFQPGTVSGAQYF.

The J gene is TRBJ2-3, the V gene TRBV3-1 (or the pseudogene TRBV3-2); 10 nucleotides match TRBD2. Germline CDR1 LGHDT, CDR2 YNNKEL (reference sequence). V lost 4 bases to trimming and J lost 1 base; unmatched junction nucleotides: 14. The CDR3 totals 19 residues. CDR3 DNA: TGTGCCAGCAGCCTATCTGGGCTAGCGGGAGTTCCGGGCACAGATACGCAGTATTTT. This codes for CASSLSGLAGVPGTDTQYF.

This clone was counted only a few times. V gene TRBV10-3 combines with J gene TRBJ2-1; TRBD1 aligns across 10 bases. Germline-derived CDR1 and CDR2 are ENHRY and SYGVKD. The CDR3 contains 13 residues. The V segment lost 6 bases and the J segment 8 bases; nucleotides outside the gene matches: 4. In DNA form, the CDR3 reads TGTGCCATCAGACAGGGACAGGGGTATGAGCAGTTCTTC. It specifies CAIRQGQGYEQFF.

This CDR3 is CASSRTGYEQYF. The CDR3 nucleotides read TGTGCCAGCAGTCGGACAGGTTACGAGCAGTACTTC. The chain links TRBV11-2 to TRBJ2-7, with TRBD1 matching over 7 bases. The length of the CDR3 is 12 residues. Germline CDR1 and CDR2: SGHAT and FQNNGV. Unmatched junction bases numbered 3, after V lost 6 bases and J lost 4 bases.

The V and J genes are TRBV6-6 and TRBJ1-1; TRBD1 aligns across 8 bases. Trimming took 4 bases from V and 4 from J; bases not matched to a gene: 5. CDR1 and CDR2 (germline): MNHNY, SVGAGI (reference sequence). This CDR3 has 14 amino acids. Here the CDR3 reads CASSSTGGVTEAFF. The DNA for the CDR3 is TGTGCCAGCAGTTCTACAGGGGGAGTCACTGAAGCTTTCTTT.

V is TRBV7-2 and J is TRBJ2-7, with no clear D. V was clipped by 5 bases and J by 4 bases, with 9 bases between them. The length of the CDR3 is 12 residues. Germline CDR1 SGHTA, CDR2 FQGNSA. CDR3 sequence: CASSPFLYEQYF. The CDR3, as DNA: TGTGCCAGCAGCCCCTTTCTGTACGAGCAGTACTTC.